This TCR beta chain is from a study of shared T cell receptors in the human thymus. Using immunoSEQ multiplex PCR, the repertoire was profiled, and TCRdb retains in-frame clones only, with some absent. The table includes about 660,000 clones, approximately 90% detected once. Trimming at V came to 2 bases and at J to 2 bases, leaving 17 bases not matched to a gene. Germline CDR1 GTSNPN, CDR2 SVGIG (reference sequence). The CDR3 loop spans 20 amino acids. These records were also assigned to another study, of human thymus T cells.

This sequence was found in a boy less than two years old with a congenital heart defect. The sample comprised thymocytes. This chain joins TRBV30 and TRBJ2-1; 11 nucleotides match TRBD2. The CDR3 coding sequence is TGTGCCTGGAGTCCTTGCGGTAGCGGGAGGGTTCCCCCTCCCTACAATGAGCAGTTCTTC. This sequence encodes CAWSPCGSGRVPPPYNEQFF.